The rows below give T cell receptor beta chains drawn from one sample of a study of blood T cell repertoires in COVID-19. Measured with immunoSEQ multiplex PCR; TCRdb has only the in-frame clones, and not every one. The sample shows a few hundred thousand clones, 90% of them seen only once. Material: peripheral blood. These receptors came from a young woman with COVID-19, enrolled during active disease. CDR3s include the opening cysteine and the closing phenylalanine or tryptophan. D genes are given only for firm matches. Clone sizes are given selectively: once, few, many, or a class where the clone is expanded.

J,D,V,size,DNA,CDR3
TRBJ2-7,TRBD1,TRBV23-1,.,TGCGCCAGCAAAAACCGGGACAGGGACGTCTACGAGCAGTACTTC,CASKNRDRDVYEQYF
TRBJ1-1,.,TRBV28,once,TGTGCCAGCAGTTCGGTGAACACTGAAGCTTTCTTT,CASSSVNTEAFF
TRBJ2-5,TRBD2,TRBV5-1,.,TGCGCCAGCAGCCCACCCGGGGGCGGGAGGTTGGAGACCCAGTACTTC,CASSPPGGGRLETQYF
TRBJ1-6,TRBD1,TRBV4-1,once,TGCGCCAGCAGCCCCAACCCGACAGGGCTGGGAAATTCACCCCTCCACTTT,CASSPNPTGLGNSPLHF
TRBJ1-4,.,TRBV7-9,once,TGTGCCAGCAGCCAGTCTGTTAAGGACTCGAATGAAAAACTGTTTTTT,CASSQSVKDSNEKLFF
TRBJ1-5,TRBD1,TRBV11-2,.,TGTGCCAGCAGCGAAGACTCGGGGACAGGGTACAATCAGCCCCAGCATTTT,CASSEDSGTGYNQPQHF
TRBJ2-1,.,TRBV21-1,.,TGTGCCAGCAGCAAAGAGGACAGGGAGAACAATGAGCAGTTCTTC,CASSKEDRENNEQFF
TRBJ2-5,TRBD2,TRBV14,once,TGTGCCAGCAGAGGCCGACTAGCGCAAGAGACCCAGTACTTC,CASRGRLAQETQYF
TRBJ2-2,.,TRBV2,.,TGTGCCAGCAGTGAAGGCGGAGTCGCCGGGGAGCTGTTTTTT,CASSEGGVAGELFF
TRBJ2-7,TRBD2,TRBV2,.,TGTGCCAGCAATCAAGGAAGGCTAGCGGGAGCCCACGAGCAGTACTTC,CASNQGRLAGAHEQYF
TRBJ2-5,TRBD1,TRBV7-2,.,TGTGCCAGCAGCCCCGGGACAGGGGTTAGGGAGACCCAGTACTTC,CASSPGTGVRETQYF
TRBJ1-2,.,TRBV19,many,TGTGCCAGTAGTACGAACTATGGCTACACCTTC,CASSTNYGYTF
TRBJ1-5,TRBD1,TRBV28,.,TGTGCCAGCAGTTCCTCGGGACAGGGTAGGGTTCAGCCCCAGCATTTT,CASSSSGQGRVQPQHF
TRBJ1-1,TRBD1,TRBV6-5,once,TGTGCCAGCAGGCAGGGGGCCGGCCACACTGAAGCTTTCTTT,CASRQGAGHTEAFF
TRBJ2-7,TRBD1,TRBV6-5,few,TGTGCCAGCAGTTACCGGGACAGGGGGGTGTACGAGCAGTACTTC,CASSYRDRGVYEQYF
TRBJ2-2,TRBD1,TRBV11-1,.,TGTGCCAGCAGCTCGGACAGGGGATGGACCGGGGAGCTGTTTTTT,CASSSDRGWTGELFF
TRBJ2-1,.,TRBV5-1,once,TGCGCCAGCAGCTTGGATCGGGGGTACAATGAGCAGTTCTTC,CASSLDRGYNEQFF
TRBJ1-1,.,TRBV6-6,.,TGTGCCAGCAGTCGATCGACAGGAGGGAGGGCTAACACTGAAGCTTTCTTT,CASSRSTGGRANTEAFF
TRBJ2-3,TRBD2,TRBV18,.,TGTGCCAGCTCACCGACTAGCGGGAGCGCAGATACGCAGTATTTT,CASSPTSGSADTQYF
TRBJ2-3,.,TRBV5-1,.,TGCGCCAGCTCCCGGGGTAGTATAGATACGCAGTATTTT,CASSRGSIDTQYF
TRBJ2-5,.,TRBV28,few,TGTGCCACCTCAGGAGGGCAGGGGGTCCGGACCCAGTACTTC,CATSGGQGVRTQYF
TRBJ1-1,TRBD1,TRBV19,.,TGTGCCAGCGTCCGGGACAGGGGGGGGAACACTGAAGCTTTCTTT,CASVRDRGGNTEAFF
TRBJ1-1,.,TRBV5-1,.,TGCGCCAGCAGCCTGGGGGAGGGGAGCACTGAAGCTTTCTTT,CASSLGEGSTEAFF
TRBJ2-3,.,TRBV6-2/TRBV6-3,.,TGTGCCAGCAGTTACTCTCCGGGAAGGAGGGATACGCAGTATTTT,CASSYSPGRRDTQYF
TRBJ1-1,.,TRBV9,.,TGTGCCAGCAGCCCCCGTACTGAAGCTTTCTTT,CASSPRTEAFF
TRBJ2-1,TRBD1,TRBV19,.,TGTGCCAGTAGTACAGGGGGTAATGAGCAGTTCTTC,CASSTGGNEQFF
TRBJ1-2,.,TRBV29-1,.,TGCAGCGTTGACAACAGGGCAGGTGGCTACACCTTC,CSVDNRAGGYTF
TRBJ2-7,.,TRBV4-1,.,TGCGCCAGCAGCCGCGACAGGACGAAATCCGAGCAGTACTTC,CASSRDRTKSEQYF
TRBJ2-3,TRBD1,TRBV10-3,.,TGTGCCATCAGTCGACAGGGCGAGTATACGCAGTATTTT,CAISRQGEYTQYF
TRBJ2-1,TRBD2,TRBV5-1,.,TGCGCCAGCAGCTTGTTGGGGACTAGCGGAGCCAATGAGCAGTTCTTC,CASSLLGTSGANEQFF
TRBJ1-2,TRBD1,TRBV7-2,.,TGTGCCAGCAGCTTAGGGTTACAGGGGGCAGGGGGCTACACCTTC,CASSLGLQGAGGYTF
TRBJ2-7,.,TRBV20-1,.,TGCAGCACGACTAGATACTACGAGCAGTACTTC,CSTTRYYEQYF
TRBJ1-1,.,TRBV28,few,TGTGCCAGCAGTTCCTCAATTGGGACATCAGAAGCTTTCTTT,CASSSSIGTSEAFF
TRBJ1-6,TRBD1,TRBV6-6,.,TGTGCCAGCAGTTACCGACAGGGCGATTCACCCCTCCACTTT,CASSYRQGDSPLHF
TRBJ1-2,.,TRBV20-1,few,TGCAGTGCTACCCCCACCGGTGGCTACACCTTC,CSATPTGGYTF